Only a few counts were recorded for the clone carrying this TCR beta chain. What it binds is not known. MiXCR, applied by TCRdb to the RT-PCR reads, yields one record per CDR3 protein. The sample records about 520,000 distinct CDR3 sequences, about 25% being singletons. The source of the sample is a study of response to subunit inactivated influenza vaccine. In germline, CDR1 is DFQATT, CDR2 SNEGSKA (reference sequence). Trimming cost V 6 bases and J 4 bases; bases outside gene matches: 7. This CDR3 contains 13 residues. General study findings and limits: The authors offered the suggestion that each seasonal influenza vaccination recruits few new T cells.

This chain links TRBV20-1 with TRBJ1-2, with 8 positions matching TRBD1. The sequenced sample was CD4+ T cells sorted from PBMCs, obtained 5 to 6 days after vaccination. This receptor was taken from a man aged 45 to 65 who received an inactivated influenza vaccine. The CDR3 spells CSATRGLGYGYTF. Written as DNA, the CDR3 is TGCAGTGCAACCAGGGGGCTCGGCTATGGCTACACCTTC.